These 28 T cell receptor beta chains share one sample of origin, sequenced in a study of shared T cell receptors in the human thymus. Clones were read by immunoSEQ multiplex PCR, and TCRdb kept only the in-frame ones, dropping some. The table lists some 400,000 clones, around 93% of them singletons, with approximately 0.018% in the top ten. What was sequenced was thymocytes. The receptors shown here come from a human donor.

This sequence joins TRBV4-1 and TRBJ1-1; TRBD1 matches 8 bases. V was pared by 4 bases and J by 3 bases, with 4 bases of the junction left unmatched. The CDR3 length is 14 residues. Germline V CDR1 and CDR2: MGHRA, YSYEKL. The DNA for the CDR3 is TGCGCCAGCAGCCTAATGACAGGGGACACTGAAGCTTTCTTT. This translates into CASSLMTGDTEAFF.

V is TRBV5-4 and J is TRBJ1-5; no firm D call. V shed 2 bases and J shed 3 bases, with 6 bases lying between them. Germline assignment: CDR1 SGHNT and CDR2 YYREEE (reference sequence). This CDR3 is 13 amino acids long. The CDR3 spells CASSLGPNQPQHF. The CDR3 nucleotides read TGTGCCAGCAGCTTAGGCCCCAATCAGCCCCAGCATTTT.

The chain joins TRBV7-2 to TRBJ1-2; weak D call: TRBD1 (5 bases). The germline gives CDR1 SGHTA, CDR2 FQGNSA. The CDR3 length is 12 residues. The V and J ends lost 5 bases and 6 bases respectively, with 10 bases between them. Here the CDR3 reads CASSVGVNGYTF. The CDR3, as DNA: TGTGCCAGCAGCGTAGGGGTTAATGGCTACACCTTC.

V and J are TRBV28 and TRBJ2-5; D call uncertain. The CDR3 covers 12 residues. Germline V CDR1 and CDR2: MDHEN, SYDVKM. V was cut by 6 bases and J by 0 bases, with 5 bases left in between. The CDR3 loop reads CASRRYQETQYF. The CDR3 DNA is TGTGCCAGCAGAAGGTACCAAGAGACCCAGTACTTC.

CDR3 sequence (DNA): TGTGCCAGCAGTTCCGTGTGGCTAGATGCTGAAGACAATGAGCAGTTCTTC. Translated, it gives CASSSVWLDAEDNEQFF. The genes are TRBV28 and TRBJ2-1; D uncertain. The germline gives CDR1 MDHEN, CDR2 SYDVKM. The CDR3 is 17 amino acids. V was trimmed by 4 bases and J by 5 bases, leaving 21 bases between them.

This chain joins TRBV7-3 and TRBJ1-2; D not resolved. Germline loops: CDR1 SGHTA, CDR2 FQGTGA. CDR3 length: 15 amino acids. V lost 5 bases and J 6 bases, leaving 19 bases between the germline ends. The CDR3 DNA reads as TGTGCCAGCAGCACCTTTAGGACCGGGAATCATGGCTACACCTTC. It encodes CASSTFRTGNHGYTF.

Written as DNA, the CDR3 is TGTGCCAGCAGTTACTTGCGGGGCCAGAGAGGCTACGAGCAGTACTTC. Amino acids: CASSYLRGQRGYEQYF. The chain couples TRBV6-5 to TRBJ2-7, with D possibly matching TRBD2 (6 bases). In germline, CDR1 is MNHEY, CDR2 SVGAGI. The CDR3 is 16 amino acids. Trimming stripped 1 base from V and 3 bases from J, with 16 bases between.

The rearrangement links TRBV18 to TRBJ1-2, with D perhaps TRBD1 (6 bases). There are 14 residues in the CDR3. CDR1 is KGHSH and CDR2 is LQKENI in the germline V gene. V was trimmed by 3 bases and J by 7 bases, leaving 15 bases between them. The CDR3 nucleotides read TGTGCCAGCTCACCTCACGAAACAGGGTCTGGCTACACCTTC. Its translation is CASSPHETGSGYTF.

This chain connects TRBV28 to TRBJ2-7; 7 nucleotides align to TRBD2. Trimming cost V 5 bases and J 6 bases; bases outside gene matches: 7. Per germline, CDR1 MDHEN and CDR2 SYDVKM. The CDR3 runs to 13 residues. The CDR3: CASSEAGRGEQYF. CDR3 nucleotide sequence: TGTGCCAGCAGTGAAGCAGGGAGGGGCGAGCAGTACTTC.

The chain links TRBV28 to TRBJ2-1; TRBD1 matches 11 bases. Unmatched junction bases numbered 8, after V lost 2 bases and J lost 5 bases. CDR1 is MDHEN, CDR2 SYDVKM, per germline. The CDR3 consists of 17 residues. The CDR3 spells CASSLPNRDRGNNEQFF. In DNA, the CDR3 is TGTGCCAGCAGTTTACCTAACCGGGACAGGGGGAACAATGAGCAGTTCTTC.

The chain joins TRBV6-5 to TRBJ1-3, with 9 bases matching TRBD1. Germline V gene lookup returns CDR1 MNHEY and CDR2 SVGAGI. The CDR3 sequence is 15 residues long. The V and J ends lost 6 bases and 0 bases, in that order; junction bases with no gene match: 3. CDR3 loop: CASRMDRGSGNTIYF. In nucleotides, the CDR3 is TGTGCCAGCAGGATGGACAGGGGCTCTGGAAACACCATATATTTT.

The rearrangement links TRBV9 to TRBJ2-2; D possibly corresponds to TRBD2 (6 bases). This CDR3 is built from 15 residues. The germline V gene has CDR1 SGDLS and CDR2 YYNGEE. Deletions cut 3 bases from V and 0 bases from J, with 9 bases between. The CDR3 protein is CASSAPGANTGELFF. CDR3 in DNA: TGTGCCAGCAGCGCCCCGGGGGCGAACACCGGGGAGCTGTTTTTT.

CDR3 sequence (DNA): TGTGCCAGCAGTCCCGGCGACAGGACATCCTCTGGAAACACCATATATTTT. This gives the protein CASSPGDRTSSGNTIYF. The chain carries TRBV28 and TRBJ1-3; D is possibly TRBD1 (6 bases). V was shortened by 5 bases and J by 0 bases, with 17 bases between the two germline ends. The V gene's germline CDR1 is MDHEN and CDR2 SYDVKM. The CDR3 length is 17 residues.

V gene TRBV5-4 combines with J gene TRBJ2-3; the match to TRBD2 covers 11 bases. Germline values: CDR1 SGHNT, CDR2 YYREEE (reference sequence). V lost 1 base to trimming and J lost 4 bases; unmatched junction nucleotides: 8. CDR3 size: 17 residues. The CDR3 sequence is CASSLKATSGTADTQYF. The DNA of the CDR3 is TGTGCCAGCAGCTTGAAGGCGACTAGCGGGACCGCAGATACGCAGTATTTT. Combining the CDR3 with reference TRBV5-4 and TRBJ2-3 gives the whole variable domain ETGVTQSPTHLIKTRGQQVTLRCSSQSGHNTVSWYQQALGQGPQFIFQYYREEENGRGNFPPRFSGLQFPNYSSELNVNALELDDSALYLCASSLKATSGTADTQYFGPGTRLTVL.

The chain couples TRBV19 to TRBJ1-1, with D perhaps matching TRBD1 (6 bases). Germline V CDR1 and CDR2: LNHDA, SQIVND (reference sequence). V was pared by 4 bases and J by 1 base, with 19 bases between. The CDR3 is 17 residues long. The CDR3: CASSTGGHRASNTEAFF. CDR3 sequence (DNA): TGTGCCAGTAGTACGGGAGGGCACAGGGCTTCGAACACTGAAGCTTTCTTT.

This clone has more than one count but fewer than ten. The gene calls are TRBV4-2 and TRBJ2-7; D is unresolved. The V end lost 4 bases, the J end lost 7 bases, and 8 bases lay between the germline ends. Germline assignment: CDR1 LGHNA and CDR2 YNFKEQ. The CDR3 consists of 11 residues. The CDR3 DNA reads TGTGCCAGCAGCCGCCCAGGAGAGCAGTACTTC. It translates to CASSRPGEQYF.

The CDR3 region has the DNA TGTGCCAGCAGCTTAGGGTTAAGGGGGCGCTGGGGCCAGCCCCAGCATTTT. This translates into CASSLGLRGRWGQPQHF. This rearrangement joins TRBV7-9 to TRBJ1-5; 7 nucleotides align to TRBD1. Germline V lookup: CDR1 SEHNR, CDR2 FQNEAQ (reference sequence). The junction had 13 bases not matched to a gene; V was cut back by 1 base and J by 7 bases. The CDR3 consists of 17 residues.

In this sample, this clone turned up a few times. The chain combines TRBV6-5 with TRBJ1-3; tentative D call: TRBD1 (6 bases). Germline V gene sequence: CDR1 MNHEY, CDR2 SVGAGI. This CDR3 contains 14 residues. V lost 2 bases and J lost 1, with 6 bases in between. The chain's CDR3 is CASSYGTSGNTIYF. The CDR3 coding sequence is TGTGCCAGCAGTTACGGGACATCTGGAAACACCATATATTTT.

The chain carries TRBV19 and TRBJ1-2; D call uncertain. CDR3 length: 12 amino acids. The germline CDR1 and CDR2 sequences are LNHDA and SQIVND (reference sequence). The V end lost 4 bases, the J end lost 4 bases, and 7 bases lay between the germline ends. The CDR3 reads CASSTRSYGYTF. The CDR3 DNA follows: TGTGCCAGTAGTACCCGGTCCTATGGCTACACCTTC.

This chain links TRBV28 with TRBJ1-4, with D perhaps TRBD1 (6 bases). Between the trimmed V and J ends, which lost 2 bases and 0 bases, there was a span of 19 bases. There are 19 residues in the CDR3. CDR1 is MDHEN and CDR2 is SYDVKM in the germline V gene. DNA of the CDR3: TGTGCCAGCAGTTTAAGGGGGGACTCAGAACGGGCAACTAATGAAAAACTGTTTTTT. It translates to CASSLRGDSERATNEKLFF.

The chain carries TRBV7-3 and TRBJ2-5; weak D call: TRBD1 (6 bases). CDR1 SGHTA and CDR2 FQGTGA come from the germline V gene. This CDR3 is built from 14 residues. The germline V and J ends were trimmed by 5 bases and 7 bases, with 17 bases remaining between them. For the CDR3, the DNA is TGTGCCAGCAGCCCCGGACCAAGAGGGGGGACCCAGTACTTC. It yields the protein CASSPGPRGGTQYF.

CDR3 nucleotide sequence: TGTGCTAGTGGTTTGGAGAACTCCCCGGGATCCTACAATGAGCAGTTCTTC. Protein: CASGLENSPGSYNEQFF. The V gene is TRBV12-5, the J gene TRBJ2-1; a possible D gene is TRBD2 (5 bases). CDR3 size: 17 residues. V lost 1 base and J 1 base, leaving 14 bases between the germline ends. Germline V gives CDR1 LGHNT, CDR2 FRNRAP.

Turning to this clone: One end of the junction fails to match germline, which may point to a read error. J is TRBJ2-3 and V is TRBV7-7; the D is unclear. Germline assignment: CDR1 SSHAT and CDR2 FNYEAQ (reference sequence). This CDR3 region has 14 residues. CDR3 DNA: TGTGCTAGCACCCCCCTCGCCCGGTCCAATACGCAGTATTTT. It encodes CASTPLARSNTQYF. Supplemented by reference TRBV7-7 and TRBJ2-3, the full variable domain reads GAGVSQSPRYKVTKRGQDVTLRCDPISSHATLYWYQQALGQGPEFLTYFNYEAQPDKSGLPSDRFSAERPEGSISTLTIQRTEQRDSAMYRCASTPLARSNTQYFGPGTRLTVL.

The rearrangement uses TRBV1 and TRBJ2-1; the listed D gene, TRBD2, was not tested against the DNA. TRBV1 is marked as a pseudogene. CDR3 length equals 17 residues. CDR3 amino acids: CTSSQDQSSGSPNEQFF. The CDR3 region has the DNA TGCACCAGCAGCCAAGATCAGTCTAGCGGGAGCCCTAATGAGCAGTTCTTC.

The chain combines TRBV30 with TRBJ1-4; D unclear. Germline V CDR1 and CDR2: GTSNPN, SVGIG (reference sequence). Trimming shortened V by 0 bases and J by 0 bases, and 23 bases separated the two germline ends. CDR3 length: 20 amino acids. DNA for the CDR3: TGTGCCTGGAGTGTACTCGGTGCGTCAGCCTTGGGTGCAACTAATGAAAAACTGTTTTTT. As protein: CAWSVLGASALGATNEKLFF.

V gene TRBV11-2 combines with J gene TRBJ2-7; 7 bases fit TRBD1. Germline V gene sequence: CDR1 SGHAT, CDR2 FQNNGV. The CDR3 contains 15 residues. After removal of 8 bases from V and 0 bases from J, the junction contained 10 bases not matched to a gene. The CDR3 DNA follows: TGTGCCAGCCTAAGGGACAGCCTAAGCTCCTACGAGCAGTACTTC. This gives the protein CASLRDSLSSYEQYF.

The rearrangement joins TRBV5-1 to TRBJ2-5; D gene ambiguous. CDR3 length: 15 amino acids. The ends were cut back, 1 base at V and 0 bases at J, with 10 bases in the middle. From germline, CDR1 is SGHRS and CDR2 YFSETQ. The CDR3 nucleotides are TGCGCCAGCAGCTTGCTCCCACCTGACCAAGAGACCCAGTACTTC. It codes for CASSLLPPDQETQYF.

CDR3 DNA: TGTGCCAGCAGCTTGAGTCTAGAACTTTGGGAGACCCAGTACTTC. Translation gives CASSLSLELWETQYF. The chain combines TRBV5-6 with TRBJ2-5; no definite D call. The CDR3 has 15 residues. Germline V gene data show CDR1 as SGHDT and CDR2 as YYEEEE. Trimming removed 1 base from V and 5 bases from J, with 15 bases in between.